Listed below are T cell receptor beta chains from one sample, sequenced in a study of regulatory T cells in long-lasting Graves disease. TCRdb itself ran the multiplex PCR reads through MiXCR, one entry per CDR3 protein. This sample carries hundreds of thousands of distinct CDR3 sequences, about 22% of them seen once, and the ten largest clones take approximately 6.4%. Source: peripheral blood mononuclear cells (PBMCs), taken when the disease was refractory, from a patient treated with antithyroid drugs. The source is a female donor with Graves disease. Each CDR3 is given with its conserved first and last residue. D genes are given only for firm matches. Only part of the rows carry a size: once, few, many, or a class if the clone is expanded.

abundance	v_gene	d_gene	j_gene	CDR3nt	CDR3aa
-	TRBV6-9	-	TRBJ2-1	TGTGCCAGCAGTTTGGTGGAATACAATGAGCAGTTCTTC	CASSLVEYNEQFF
-	TRBV27	TRBD1	TRBJ2-7	TGTGCCAGCAGTTACGGGACAGGGGCGGTTTGCGAGCAGTACTTC	CASSYGTGAVCEQYF
once	TRBV7-9	-	TRBJ2-2	TGTGCCAGCAGCTCCGCCGACGGCAACACCGGGGAGCTGTTTTTT	CASSSADGNTGELFF
many	TRBV28	-	TRBJ1-1	TGTGCCAGCAGGGGATCCGGAATGCGGGCTTTCTTT	CASRGSGMRAFF
many	TRBV6-2/TRBV6-3	TRBD1	TRBJ1-1	TGTGCCAGCAGTTACAAAAGGGACAGGGACTCTGAAGCTTTCTTT	CASSYKRDRDSEAFF
many	TRBV12-3/TRBV12-4	-	TRBJ1-2	TGTGCCAGCAGTTTAATGCAGGGAGGCTACACCTTC	CASSLMQGGYTF
few	TRBV18	-	TRBJ1-4	TGTGCCAGCTCACCAACCGGGACAACTAATGAAAAACTGTTTTTT	CASSPTGTTNEKLFF
-	TRBV5-1	-	TRBJ1-4	TGCGCCAGCAGCTCCTGGACGGATAATGAAAAACTGTTTTTT	CASSSWTDNEKLFF
-	TRBV4-3	-	TRBJ1-2	TGCGCCAGCAGCCAAGATCCCACAGGGAGCAACTATGGCTACACCTTC	CASSQDPTGSNYGYTF
-	TRBV6-1	-	TRBJ1-6	TGTGCCAGCAGTAGAGTTGAAACCCTCCACTTT	CASSRVETLHF
-	TRBV4-1	TRBD1	TRBJ2-7	TGCGCCAGCAGCCAGAAACAGGGGCCGAGCTCCTACGAGCAGTACTTC	CASSQKQGPSSYEQYF
-	TRBV10-1	-	TRBJ2-2	TGCGCCAGCAGTGAGTCCCCGCGCACCGGGGAGCTGTTTTTT	CASSESPRTGELFF
-	TRBV29-1	-	TRBJ2-2	TGCAGCGTTAGGGGGAGGGTGAACACCGGGGAGCTGTTTTTT	CSVRGRVNTGELFF
many	TRBV7-8	TRBD2	TRBJ2-7	TGTGCCAGCAGCTCGAAAGAGGGGAGGGCCAACAACGAGCAGTACTTC	CASSSKEGRANNEQYF
many	TRBV20-1	-	TRBJ1-2	TGCAGTGCCATGGGGGGGGCCAGCCCCTATGGCTACACCTTC	CSAMGGASPYGYTF
many	TRBV6-2/TRBV6-3	-	TRBJ2-7	TGTGCCAGCAGCCCACCCAAGATACAAGGCGAGCAGTACTTC	CASSPPKIQGEQYF
few	TRBV7-9	TRBD1	TRBJ2-5	TGTGCCAGCAGCCGGGACAGAAAAGAGACCCAGTACTTC	CASSRDRKETQYF
once	TRBV5-5	-	TRBJ2-7	TGTGCCAGCAGCTTGTTGGACTTCCCCGAAGAGCAGTACTTC	CASSLLDFPEEQYF
-	TRBV6-1	-	TRBJ1-1	TGTGCCAGCAACCCGGGGTCAGGGCGGGCCACTGAAGCTTTCTTT	CASNPGSGRATEAFF
-	TRBV4-3	-	TRBJ1-2	TGCGCCAGCAGCCACTACTGGGGGGAATTGGACTATGGCTACACCTTC	CASSHYWGELDYGYTF
many	TRBV7-3	-	TRBJ2-7	TGTGCCAGCAGCTTAGGCGGGCCCACCTACGAGCAGTACTTC	CASSLGGPTYEQYF
many	TRBV6-1	-	TRBJ1-4	TGTGCCAGCAGTGTAACCGGGCTTTCGAGAGAAAAACTGTTTTTT	CASSVTGLSREKLFF
few	TRBV3-1	-	TRBJ2-5	TGTGCCAGCAGTCCCGGGACGGATTACGAGACCCAGTACTTC	CASSPGTDYETQYF
many	TRBV7-2	-	TRBJ2-2	TGTGCCAGCAGCTTGGCTAGCGCCGGGGAGCTGTTTTTT	CASSLASAGELFF
many	TRBV19	-	TRBJ1-1	TGTGCCAGTAGTGCCTCTAAGAGAGGTCCCAACACTGAAGCTTTCTTT	CASSASKRGPNTEAFF
-	TRBV12-3/TRBV12-4	TRBD1	TRBJ2-3	TGTGCCAGCAGACAGGGGGCTAGCACAGATACGCAGTATTTT	CASRQGASTDTQYF
many	TRBV29-1	TRBD2	TRBJ2-7	TGCAGCGTTCGGGGGGGGAGCTCGGACGAGCAGTACTTC	CSVRGGSSDEQYF
many	TRBV28	TRBD2	TRBJ2-2	TGTGCCAGCAGGTTGCCGGCACTAGCGGTCGCGAACACCGGGGAGCTGTTTTTT	CASRLPALAVANTGELFF
few	TRBV4-1	-	TRBJ2-2	TGCGCCAGCAGCCAACAGGGTCTTGGGGGGGAGCTGTTTTTT	CASSQQGLGGELFF
-	TRBV7-8	TRBD2	TRBJ2-7	TGTGCCAGCAGCCGCGGGCTAGCGGGGGTCGGAACCTACGAGCAGTACTTC	CASSRGLAGVGTYEQYF
many	TRBV28	-	TRBJ1-4	TGTGCCAGCAGTTCCCCGAGTGCAGCTAATGAAAAACTGTTTTTT	CASSSPSAANEKLFF